These T cell receptor beta chains were read from a single sample in a study of cytomegalovirus exposure and HLA in healthy donors. Clones were read by immunoSEQ multiplex PCR, and TCRdb kept only the in-frame ones, dropping some. The table includes 60,000 or so clones, roughly 80% detected once. The sample comprised PBMCs. The receptors were sampled from a middle-aged woman in good health and CMV-seropositive. The CDR3 runs from the conserved cysteine through the conserved F or W. D genes are given only for firm matches. Clone size is stated in some rows and not others, as once, few, many or a class when expanded.

D gene: -
J gene: TRBJ1-2
V gene: TRBV7-2
clone size: -
CDR3 protein: CASSLRGGRGNYGYTF
CDR3 DNA: TGTGCCAGCAGCTTAAGGGGGGGGAGGGGTAACTATGGCTACACCTTC

D gene: -
J gene: TRBJ2-1
V gene: TRBV2
clone size: -
CDR3 protein: CASSVWGPSYNEQFF
CDR3 DNA: TGTGCCAGCAGTGTTTGGGGGCCCTCCTACAATGAGCAGTTCTTC

D gene: -
J gene: TRBJ2-7
V gene: TRBV5-1
clone size: -
CDR3 protein: CASSQDPKSEQYF
CDR3 DNA: TGCGCCAGCAGCCAAGATCCAAAGAGCGAGCAGTACTTC

D gene: TRBD1
J gene: TRBJ2-7
V gene: TRBV2
clone size: -
CDR3 protein: CASSEVGQGYEQYF
CDR3 DNA: TGTGCCAGCAGTGAAGTAGGACAGGGCTACGAGCAGTACTTC

D gene: TRBD1
J gene: TRBJ2-7
V gene: TRBV7-8
clone size: few
CDR3 protein: CASSFPGQGAYEQYF
CDR3 DNA: TGTGCCAGCAGCTTCCCGGGACAGGGTGCCTACGAGCAGTACTTC

D gene: TRBD1
J gene: TRBJ1-2
V gene: TRBV29-1
clone size: -
CDR3 protein: CSVGQGANGYTF
CDR3 DNA: TGCAGCGTTGGACAGGGGGCCAATGGCTACACCTTC

D gene: -
J gene: TRBJ2-5
V gene: TRBV19
clone size: once
CDR3 protein: CASSIWVDSQETQYF
CDR3 DNA: TGTGCCAGTAGTATATGGGTGGACAGTCAAGAGACCCAGTACTTC

D gene: TRBD1
J gene: TRBJ1-2
V gene: TRBV28
clone size: once
CDR3 protein: CASEGGTGGFYGYTF
CDR3 DNA: TGTGCCAGCGAGGGAGGGACAGGGGGGTTCTATGGCTACACCTTC

D gene: -
J gene: TRBJ1-1
V gene: TRBV7-9
clone size: -
CDR3 protein: CASIPGHQNTEAFF
CDR3 DNA: TGTGCCAGCATTCCGGGACACCAGAACACTGAAGCTTTCTTT

D gene: -
J gene: TRBJ1-1
V gene: TRBV12-1
clone size: -
CDR3 protein: CASLRGGLNTEAFF
CDR3 DNA: TGTGCCAGCCTGAGAGGGGGATTGAACACTGAAGCTTTCTTT

D gene: -
J gene: TRBJ1-1
V gene: TRBV30
clone size: -
CDR3 protein: CAWSVMRNTEAFF
CDR3 DNA: TGTGCCTGGAGTGTTATGCGGAACACTGAAGCTTTCTTT

D gene: -
J gene: TRBJ1-3
V gene: TRBV6-6
clone size: -
CDR3 protein: CASRDSPGNTIYF
CDR3 DNA: TGTGCCAGCAGGGACAGTCCCGGAAACACCATATATTTT

D gene: -
J gene: TRBJ2-1
V gene: TRBV6-1
clone size: once
CDR3 protein: CASNSRVGLINEQFF
CDR3 DNA: TGTGCCAGCAATTCCAGGGTAGGATTGATCAATGAGCAGTTCTTC

D gene: -
J gene: TRBJ2-5
V gene: TRBV4-2
clone size: -
CDR3 protein: CASSPNRDGETQYF
CDR3 DNA: TGTGCCAGCAGCCCCAACAGGGATGGAGAGACCCAGTACTTC

D gene: -
J gene: TRBJ1-2
V gene: TRBV10-3
clone size: -
CDR3 protein: CAIKAGEGNGYTF
CDR3 DNA: TGTGCCATCAAGGCAGGGGAGGGGAATGGCTACACCTTC

D gene: -
J gene: TRBJ1-1
V gene: TRBV29-1
clone size: once
CDR3 protein: CSVEDPPGAFF
CDR3 DNA: TGCAGCGTTGAAGATCCTCCGGGGGCTTTCTTT

D gene: -
J gene: TRBJ1-1
V gene: TRBV5-1
clone size: once
CDR3 protein: CASSSHRDMVGTEAFF
CDR3 DNA: TGCGCCAGCAGCTCGCACAGGGATATGGTGGGAACTGAAGCTTTCTTT

D gene: TRBD1
J gene: TRBJ1-1
V gene: TRBV6-6
clone size: -
CDR3 protein: CASSYARQGNTEAFF
CDR3 DNA: TGTGCCAGCAGTTACGCCCGACAGGGTAACACTGAAGCTTTCTTT

D gene: -
J gene: TRBJ2-1
V gene: TRBV5-1
clone size: -
CDR3 protein: CASSLDGAYNEQFF
CDR3 DNA: TGCGCCAGCAGCTTGGACGGGGCCTACAATGAGCAGTTCTTC

D gene: TRBD2
J gene: TRBJ2-2
V gene: TRBV2
clone size: few
CDR3 protein: CASSGGGTGELFF
CDR3 DNA: TGTGCCAGCAGTGGGGGGGGGACCGGGGAGCTGTTTTTT

D gene: -
J gene: TRBJ1-1
V gene: TRBV6-5
clone size: -
CDR3 protein: CASSLEGVNTEAFF
CDR3 DNA: TGTGCCAGCAGTTTGGAGGGCGTGAACACTGAAGCTTTCTTT

D gene: TRBD1
J gene: TRBJ1-1
V gene: TRBV30
clone size: -
CDR3 protein: CAWTTGTGTTEAFF
CDR3 DNA: TGTGCCTGGACAACCGGGACAGGGACGACTGAAGCTTTCTTT

D gene: -
J gene: TRBJ1-1
V gene: TRBV14
clone size: once
CDR3 protein: CASSPRDDYMNTEAFF
CDR3 DNA: TGTGCCAGCAGCCCCCGGGATGATTACATGAACACTGAAGCTTTCTTT

D gene: -
J gene: TRBJ1-6
V gene: TRBV30
clone size: -
CDR3 protein: CAWSAVSLFYNSPLHF
CDR3 DNA: TGTGCCTGGAGTGCGGTGTCCCTTTTCTATAATTCACCCCTCCACTTT

D gene: TRBD1
J gene: TRBJ2-5
V gene: TRBV15
clone size: -
CDR3 protein: CATSRDTGGFETQYF
CDR3 DNA: TGTGCCACCAGCAGAGACACAGGGGGCTTTGAGACCCAGTACTTC

D gene: TRBD2
J gene: TRBJ2-1
V gene: TRBV5-1
clone size: -
CDR3 protein: CASSSTSGGPNEQFF
CDR3 DNA: TGCGCCAGCAGCTCGACTAGCGGGGGGCCAAATGAGCAGTTCTTC

D gene: -
J gene: TRBJ1-1
V gene: TRBV5-1
clone size: -
CDR3 protein: CASSSVTGDTEAFF
CDR3 DNA: TGCGCCAGCAGCTCAGTGACAGGAGACACTGAAGCTTTCTTT

D gene: -
J gene: TRBJ2-2
V gene: TRBV9
clone size: -
CDR3 protein: CASSGEITNTGELFF
CDR3 DNA: TGTGCCAGCAGCGGAGAGATCACGAACACCGGGGAGCTGTTTTTT

D gene: TRBD2
J gene: TRBJ2-5
V gene: TRBV4-3
clone size: -
CDR3 protein: CASSPSAGGLQETQYF
CDR3 DNA: TGCGCCAGCAGCCCGTCAGCGGGGGGTCTTCAAGAGACCCAGTACTTC

D gene: -
J gene: TRBJ2-7
V gene: TRBV13
clone size: -
CDR3 protein: CASSSLGGQAAAWPYEQYF
CDR3 DNA: TGTGCCAGCAGCTCTCTGGGAGGACAGGCCGCCGCGTGGCCGTACGAGCAGTACTTC

D gene: -
J gene: TRBJ1-1
V gene: TRBV5-1
clone size: -
CDR3 protein: CASSLVAGGGNTEAFF
CDR3 DNA: TGCGCCAGCAGCTTGGTGGCGGGGGGAGGGAACACTGAAGCTTTCTTT

D gene: TRBD1
J gene: TRBJ1-5
V gene: TRBV27
clone size: once
CDR3 protein: CASSFGGGYNQPQHF
CDR3 DNA: TGTGCCAGCAGTTTCGGAGGGGGCTACAATCAGCCCCAGCATTTT

D gene: TRBD1
J gene: TRBJ2-6
V gene: TRBV25-1
clone size: -
CDR3 protein: CASSEGTTGGFGANVLTF
CDR3 DNA: TGTGCCAGCAGTGAAGGCACGACAGGGGGGTTTGGGGCCAACGTCCTGACTTTC

D gene: TRBD2
J gene: TRBJ2-1
V gene: TRBV19
clone size: -
CDR3 protein: CASSGSGGTSYNEQFF
CDR3 DNA: TGTGCCAGTAGTGGTAGCGGGGGGACTAGCTACAATGAGCAGTTCTTC

D gene: -
J gene: TRBJ2-1
V gene: TRBV27
clone size: -
CDR3 protein: CASRLVVAGNEQFF
CDR3 DNA: TGTGCCAGCAGGCTAGTCGTTGCGGGGAATGAGCAGTTCTTC

D gene: TRBD1
J gene: TRBJ1-4
V gene: TRBV19
clone size: -
CDR3 protein: CASSTQGVLVGRKLFF
CDR3 DNA: TGTGCCAGTAGTACACAGGGGGTACTCGTTGGGAGAAAACTGTTTTTT

D gene: TRBD1
J gene: TRBJ2-3
V gene: TRBV9
clone size: few
CDR3 protein: CASSVEGASTDTQYF
CDR3 DNA: TGTGCCAGCAGCGTCGAGGGGGCCTCCACAGATACGCAGTATTTT

D gene: -
J gene: TRBJ2-5
V gene: TRBV4-1
clone size: -
CDR3 protein: CASSQGWLAQETQYF
CDR3 DNA: TGCGCCAGCAGCCAAGGATGGCTAGCCCAAGAGACCCAGTACTTC